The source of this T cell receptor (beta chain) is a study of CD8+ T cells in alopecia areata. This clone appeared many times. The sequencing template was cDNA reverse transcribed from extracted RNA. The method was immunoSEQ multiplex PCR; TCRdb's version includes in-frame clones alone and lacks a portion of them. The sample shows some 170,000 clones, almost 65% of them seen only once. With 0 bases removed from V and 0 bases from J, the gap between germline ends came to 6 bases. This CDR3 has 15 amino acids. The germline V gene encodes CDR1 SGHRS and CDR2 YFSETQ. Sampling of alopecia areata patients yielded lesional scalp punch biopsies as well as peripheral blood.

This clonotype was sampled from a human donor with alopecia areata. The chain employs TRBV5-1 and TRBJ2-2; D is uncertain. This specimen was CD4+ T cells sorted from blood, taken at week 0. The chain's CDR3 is CASSLAQPNTGELFF. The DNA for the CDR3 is TGCGCCAGCAGCTTGGCTCAGCCGAACACCGGGGAGCTGTTTTTT. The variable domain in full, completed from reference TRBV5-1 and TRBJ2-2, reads KAGVTQTPRYLIKTRGQQVTLSCSPISGHRSVSWYQQTPGQGLQFLFEYFSETQRNKGNFPGRFSGRQFSNSRSEMNVSTLELGDSALYLCASSLAQPNTGELFFGEGSRLTVL.